Included here is one TCR beta chain sequence, with context. Its antigen is unidentified. The CDR3 regions of TCR beta were amplified from RNA transcripts. With the HTBI primer set, the TCR CDR3 went through a first round of RT-PCR. TCRdb re-derived calls from the multiplex PCR reads in MiXCR, one entry per CDR3 protein. Among more than 300,000 distinct CDR3 sequences listed, about a sixth were seen once. The germline CDR1 and CDR2 sequences are SEHNR and FQNEAQ (reference sequence). Trimming took off 4 bases at V and 6 bases at J, with 15 bases between the two ends. This CDR3 is 14 amino acids long. This specimen belongs to a study of T cells in Graves' hyperthyroidism and ophthalmopathy. Study overall: It was at initial diagnosis, before any treatment, that peripheral blood was collected.

General study points: Most thyroid clonotypes with frequency above 0.001 were detected in blood.

This TCR derives from a woman in her twenties or thirties with Graves' hyperthyroidism that later progressed to Graves' ophthalmopathy. Sequences were obtained from blood. This chain joins TRBV7-9 and TRBJ1-2; a possible D gene is TRBD1 (6 bases). DNA for the CDR3: TGTGCCAGCAGCTCTAATCGACAGGTTGATGGCTACACCTTC. It translates to CASSSNRQVDGYTF. The full variable domain, with the rest looked up from reference TRBV7-9 and TRBJ1-2, is DTGVSQNPRHKITKRGQNVTFRCDPISEHNRLYWYRQTLGQGPEFLTYFQNEAQLEKSRLLSDRFSAERPKGSFSTLEIQRTEQGDSAMYLCASSSNRQVDGYTFGSGTRLTVV.